This passage covers 15 T cell receptor beta chains from one sample sequenced in a study of blood T cell repertoires in COVID-19. Sequencing used immunoSEQ multiplex PCR; TCRdb keeps in-frame clones, though not all of them. The sample lists under 70,000 clones; around nine tenths were seen once. Sequencing was carried out using peripheral blood. These receptors all stem from a human donor with active COVID-19. The donor label of this sample is uncertain.

This chain links TRBV7-2 with TRBJ1-6; possible D gene TRBD1, 6 bases. This CDR3 has 16 residues. Germline V gene lookup returns CDR1 SGHTA and CDR2 FQGNSA. V was cut by 1 base and J by 4 bases, with 11 bases left in between. Here the CDR3 DNA reads TGTGCCAGCAGCTTAGTGGACAGTCAATATAATTCACCCCTCCACTTT. This sequence encodes CASSLVDSQYNSPLHF.

The genes are TRBV6-2 or TRBV6-3 and TRBJ2-7; 7 bases are shared with TRBD2. The germline CDR1 and CDR2 sequences are MNHEY and SVGEGT. This CDR3 has 13 residues. Written as DNA, the CDR3 is TGTGCCAGCAGCCGTTTTGGAGGGACTAAGGAGGTTGTC. The encoded protein is CASSRFGGTKEVV.

This chain's CDR3 is CASSSRTGEGYTF. For the CDR3, the DNA is TGTGCCAGCAGCTCACGGACAGGGGAAGGCTACACCTTC. The chain employs TRBV5-6 and TRBJ1-2; TRBD1 agrees at 9 bases. There are 13 residues in the CDR3. V was pared by 3 bases and J by 8 bases, with 5 bases of the junction left unmatched. Germline V gene sequence: CDR1 SGHDT, CDR2 YYEEEE.

V usage is TRBV5-1 and J usage is TRBJ1-2; no clear D gene. Germline CDR1 and CDR2: SGHRS and YFSETQ. V gave up 6 bases and J gave up 0 bases, with 15 bases separating them. The CDR3 is 15 residues long. This CDR3 reads CASTRGPDTNYGYTF. Here the CDR3 DNA reads TGCGCCAGCACCCGTGGGCCCGACACTAACTATGGCTACACCTTC.

The chain carries TRBV5-6 and TRBJ2-1; perhaps TRBD2 as D (5 bases). CDR1 is SGHDT, CDR2 YYEEEE, per germline. Trimming removed 5 bases from V and 2 bases from J, with 17 bases in between. CDR3 length: 16 amino acids. As DNA, the CDR3 is TGTGCCAGCAGTCTCAGAGAAGCGGTGGCCTACAATGAGCAGTTCTTC. Its translation is CASSLREAVAYNEQFF.

J is TRBJ1-1 and V is TRBV2; D perhaps matches TRBD1 (5 bases). The CDR3 totals 12 residues. Germline V gene sequence: CDR1 SNHLY, CDR2 FYNNEI. Trimming pared 6 bases from V and 9 bases from J, leaving 14 bases between. Here the CDR3 DNA reads TGTGCCAGCAGAGGCGGGGGTCCGCAAGCTTTCTTT. Translation gives CASRGGGPQAFF.

V and J are TRBV19 and TRBJ1-1; D not certain. The germline V gene has CDR1 LNHDA and CDR2 SQIVND (reference sequence). The length of the CDR3 is 14 residues. The ends were cut back, 5 bases at V and 0 bases at J, with 10 bases in the middle. The CDR3 here is CASSPNSVNTEAFF. CDR3 in DNA: TGTGCCAGTAGTCCCAACTCCGTGAACACTGAAGCTTTCTTT.

The chain's CDR3 is CASSPLAGPYEQYV. Here the CDR3 DNA reads TGTGCCAGCTCACCACTAGCGGGGCCTTACGAGCAGTACGTC. V and J are TRBV18 and TRBJ2-7; 8 bases are shared with TRBD2. Per germline, CDR1 KGHSH and CDR2 LQKENI. CDR3 length equals 14 residues. The V gene end was trimmed by 1 base and the J gene end by 4 bases; junction bases not matched to a gene: 3.

The chain recombines TRBV3-1 (or the pseudogene TRBV3-2) with TRBJ2-1; TRBD2 is a possible D gene (5 bases). The germline V gene encodes CDR1 LGHDT and CDR2 YNNKEL (reference sequence). Trimming stripped 6 bases from V and 9 bases from J, with 15 bases between. The CDR3 contains 13 residues. The CDR3 DNA follows: TGTGCCAGCAGTCTTAGGGCCGCGGGTGAGCAGTTCTTC. Amino acid sequence: CASSLRAAGEQFF.

This sequence joins TRBV3-1 (or the pseudogene TRBV3-2) and TRBJ1-2; D is ambiguous. CDR1 is LGHDT and CDR2 is YNNKEL in the germline V gene (reference sequence). Deletions cut 5 bases from V and 6 bases from J, with 10 bases between. The CDR3 is made up of 12 amino acids. The CDR3 DNA is TGTGCCAGCAGCACCCGCAGGAATGGCTACACCTTC. Protein product: CASSTRRNGYTF.

This chain connects TRBV5-1 to TRBJ2-1; 8 bases agree with TRBD1. V was pared by 4 bases and J by 9 bases, with 9 bases of the junction left unmatched. CDR3 size: 14 residues. CDR1 SGHRS and CDR2 YFSETQ come from the germline V gene. The CDR3 protein is CASSPTDREGEQFF. The CDR3 DNA reads as TGCGCCAGCAGCCCGACGGACAGGGAAGGTGAGCAGTTCTTC.

The V and J genes are TRBV9 and TRBJ2-5; TRBD1 aligns across 12 bases. The length of the CDR3 is 14 residues. V trimming: 4 bases; J trimming: 5 bases; junction bases outside the gene matches: 3. In germline, CDR1 is SGDLS, CDR2 YYNGEE. CDR3 nucleotide sequence: TGTGCCAGCAGCCGGGACAGGGGGCGGGAGACCCAGTACTTC. It is translated as CASSRDRGRETQYF.

The rearrangement uses TRBV27 and TRBJ2-1; no definite D call. There are 15 residues in the CDR3. V shed 2 bases and J shed 0 bases, with 8 bases lying between them. Germline V gives CDR1 MNHEY, CDR2 SMNVEV (reference sequence). CDR3 in amino acids: CASSLDIGSYNEQFF. The DNA for the CDR3 is TGTGCCAGCAGTTTAGACATAGGCTCCTACAATGAGCAGTTCTTC.

The J gene is TRBJ2-5, the V gene TRBV18, with TRBD2 as a possible D gene (6 bases). Germline loops: CDR1 KGHSH, CDR2 LQKENI. V dropped 5 bases and J dropped 5 bases, with 21 bases sitting between them. The length of the CDR3 is 16 residues. CDR3 sequence (DNA): TGTGCCAGCTCATCGCGGGACCGCGGCGGGCGGGAGACCCAGTACTTC. Amino acid sequence: CASSSRDRGGRETQYF.

The chain is built from TRBV7-9 and TRBJ2-1, with 7 positions matching TRBD1. There are 14 residues in the CDR3. V lost 6 bases, J lost 2 bases, and 4 bases stayed unmatched. Germline lookup yields CDR1 SEHNR and CDR2 FQNEAQ (reference sequence). CDR3 bases: TGTGCCAGCAGACTGACAGGGCCCTACAATGAGCAGTTCTTC. Protein sequence: CASRLTGPYNEQFF.